This entry is about one T cell receptor beta chain. This sample is part of a study of T cell changes during pregnancy in multiple sclerosis. The table came from immunoSEQ multiplex PCR; TCRdb's copy has only in-frame clones and leaves some out. The sample includes approximately 70,000 clones, roughly 91% of them seen just once. After removal of 2 bases from V and 6 bases from J, the junction contained 7 bases not matched to a gene. Germline CDR1 is MNHEY and CDR2 is SVGAGI. The CDR3 consists of 15 residues. The clonotype was recovered from a female donor in good health, enrolled as a control in a pregnancy study. The chain employs TRBV6-5 and TRBJ2-1; 7 nucleotides match TRBD1. The sequencing here drew on peripheral blood, taken in the third trimester of pregnancy. CDR3 region: CASSYAGSGGNEQFF. The CDR3 coding sequence is TGTGCCAGCAGTTACGCCGGCTCAGGGGGCAATGAGCAGTTCTTC.